This T cell receptor beta chain was sequenced during a study of control samples from healthy donors and cancer patients (dated by TCRdb to 2020 to 2022). The library was prepared using the immunoSEQ multiplex PCR assay. TCRdb re-hosts the immuneACCESS table, in-frame sequences only. Its copies lack some clones; in the studies checked, an unresolved V gene accounts for under half of them, and the cause for the rest is not known. For this sample the table gives about 100,000 clones, of which roughly 90% were detected only once. The biggest ten clones account for more than 15% of the sample. Sequences SGHNT (CDR1) and YYREEE (CDR2) are obtained from the germline V gene (reference sequence). Counted from cysteine to phenylalanine, this CDR3 has 16 amino acids. Only CDR3 DNA is held: 48 bases, read in frame from base 1. In the case of this clone: The specificity of this receptor is unknown. One end of the junction does not line up with germline, which may come from a read error.

The material sequenced was blood. The receptor chain draws on TRBV5-4 and TRBJ2-2, with a weak D call of TRBD1 (9 bases match). This sequence originates from a woman between 50 and 59 years old in good health. In nucleotides, the sequence is TGTGCCAGCAGGTTGGACAGGGGCGGGAGGACCGGGGAGCTGTTTTTT. The translation is CASRLDRGGRTGELFF.